This TCR beta chain was recovered during a study of cytomegalovirus exposure and HLA in healthy donors. This clone was counted a few times. V was trimmed by 3 bases and J by 0 bases, leaving 9 bases between them. The CDR3 consists of 14 residues. CDR1 SNHLY and CDR2 FYNNEI come from the germline V gene. This PCR relied on a set of 60 Vbeta primers and 13 Jbeta primers. TCRdb keeps only in-frame clones here, not all; method: immunoSEQ multiplex PCR. The data contain 100,000 to 150,000 clones, about 81% of them seen just once; the ten biggest clones take up more than 7%. The source is a woman aged 50 to 60 in good health and CMV-seropositive. What was sequenced was PBMCs. The genes are TRBV2 and TRBJ2-7, with a possible D match to TRBD1 (5 bases). The CDR3 DNA sequence: TGTGCCAGCAGTGAGGACACCTACTCCTACGAGCAGTACTTC. The encoded protein is CASSEDTYSYEQYF.